A single sample is the source of the 22 T cell receptor beta chains below, sequenced in a study of long-term antiretroviral therapy in people with HIV. Running of the v3.0 immunoSEQ assay took place at survey level. The assay was immunoSEQ multiplex PCR, and TCRdb's table has in-frame clones only and misses some. The sample consists of roughly 28,000 clones, about nine tenths of them appearing once. The material was unsorted PBMCs, obtained 3.1 years after starting antiretroviral therapy. The receptors derive from a man younger than 35 with HIV.

This chain uses TRBV16 with TRBJ1-2, with 12 positions matching TRBD1. V shed 4 bases and J 5 bases; nucleotides not matched to a gene: 5. This CDR3 has 15 residues. From germline, CDR1 is KGHSY and CDR2 FQNENV. The CDR3 region is CASSPGTGGLYGYTF. In nucleotides, the CDR3 is TGTGCCAGCAGCCCCGGGACAGGGGGCTTATATGGCTACACCTTC.

The gene calls are TRBV5-6 and TRBJ1-1, with D hard to call. Trimming took 1 base from V and 7 from J, leaving 14 bases between them. The germline V gene has CDR1 SGHDT and CDR2 YYEEEE. The length of the CDR3 is 14 residues. Here the CDR3 DNA reads TGTGCCAGCAGCTTGTTGAGTTACAAGCATGAAGCTTTCTTT. It codes for CASSLLSYKHEAFF.

The rearrangement uses TRBV6-5 and TRBJ2-2; the D call may be TRBD1 or TRBD2 (5 bases each). Germline-derived CDR1 and CDR2 are MNHEY and SVGAGI. The V end was cut by 6 bases, the J end by 0 bases, with 11 bases between. The CDR3 extends over 15 amino acids. CDR3 bases: TGTGCCAGCAGAAAGGGACGGACGAACACCGGGGAGCTGTTTTTT. This codes for CASRKGRTNTGELFF.

The J gene is TRBJ1-2, the V gene TRBV7-2; D unresolved. The V end was cut by 0 bases, the J end by 6 bases, with 8 bases between. Germline values: CDR1 SGHTA, CDR2 FQGNSA. This CDR3 has 13 amino acids. The CDR3 loop is CASSLAAEHGYTF. The CDR3 DNA follows: TGTGCCAGCAGCTTAGCGGCAGAGCATGGCTACACCTTC.

This chain joins TRBV4-1 and TRBJ1-2; D might be TRBD1 (6 bases). The CDR3 length is 16 residues. Germline CDR1 is MGHRA and CDR2 is YSYEKL. V gave up 1 base and J gave up 2 bases, with 14 bases separating them. As DNA, the CDR3 is TGCGCCAGCAGCCAAGTACGGACAGAACCCAACTATGGCTACACCTTC. It translates to CASSQVRTEPNYGYTF.

This sequence joins TRBV5-6 and TRBJ2-3; no definite D call. From germline, CDR1 is SGHDT and CDR2 YYEEEE. The CDR3 length is 12 residues. Trimming took 0 bases from V and 13 from J, leaving 12 bases between them. CDR3: CASSLDVGQEYF. The CDR3 DNA is TGTGCCAGCAGCTTGGATGTCGGCCAGGAGTATTTT. Drawing the rest from reference TRBV5-6 and TRBJ2-3, the complete variable domain is DAGVTQSPTHLIKTRGQQVTLRCSPKSGHDTVSWYQQALGQGPQFIFQYYEEEERQRGNFPDRFSGHQFPNYSSELNVNALLLGDSALYLCASSLDVGQEYFGPGTRLTVL.

The V gene is TRBV9, the J gene TRBJ2-7; D not resolved. The V and J ends lost 6 bases and 0 bases respectively, with 10 bases between them. The CDR3 has 13 amino acids. CDR1 is SGDLS and CDR2 is YYNGEE in the germline V gene. The CDR3 protein is CASNTDGSYEQYF. The CDR3 DNA reads as TGTGCCAGCAACACGGACGGCTCCTACGAGCAGTACTTC.

The chain joins TRBV4-1 to TRBJ2-5; 13 bases are a match to TRBD2. Germline-derived CDR1 and CDR2 are MGHRA and YSYEKL. Trimming removed 4 bases from V and 3 bases from J; junction bases left unmatched: 14. The CDR3 has 19 residues. CDR3 coding DNA: TGCGCCAGCAGCCCTCCCCCGGGACTAGCGGGACCCCCCAAAGAGACCCAGTACTTC. Amino acids: CASSPPPGLAGPPKETQYF.

This chain connects TRBV15 to TRBJ1-2; 10 bases are shared with TRBD1. Per the germline V gene, CDR1 is LNHNV and CDR2 is YYDKDF (reference sequence). The CDR3 consists of 17 residues. With 5 bases clipped from V and 2 bases from J, the junction kept 11 bases outside the gene matches. The CDR3 bases are TGTGCCACCAGCGGCCGGACAGGGGGGGTATTAAACTATGGCTACACCTTC. Amino acids: CATSGRTGGVLNYGYTF.

J is TRBJ1-3 and V is TRBV9, with D possibly being TRBD1 (5 bases). This CDR3 is 15 amino acids long. Trimming took 3 bases from V and 3 from J, leaving 13 bases between them. The germline V gene encodes CDR1 SGDLS and CDR2 YYNGEE. This CDR3 is CASSGEGMVGNTIYF. The CDR3 DNA sequence: TGTGCCAGCAGCGGGGAGGGGATGGTTGGAAACACCATATATTTT.

The chain uses TRBV7-2 and TRBJ2-1; tentatively, D is TRBD2 (6 bases). The CDR3 is 15 amino acids. Looked up from germline, CDR1 is SGHTA and CDR2 is FQGNSA. Trimming stripped 2 bases from V and 0 bases from J, with 8 bases between. In DNA, the CDR3 is TGTGCCAGCAGCTTATCGCGGGGCTCCTACAATGAGCAGTTCTTC. Translating it yields CASSLSRGSYNEQFF.

Only one count was recorded for this clone. The chain couples TRBV7-2 to TRBJ1-5; tentatively, D is TRBD1 (5 bases). Per germline, CDR1 SGHTA and CDR2 FQGNSA. V was clipped by 2 bases and J by 5 bases, with 16 bases between them. This CDR3 comprises 16 residues. The CDR3 nucleotides are TGTGCCAGCAGCTTAAGCGGGGCAACGGGTTATCAGCCCCAGCATTTT. Translated, it gives CASSLSGATGYQPQHF.

This sequence joins TRBV11-2 and TRBJ2-3; 9 nucleotides match TRBD2. The V segment lost 5 bases and the J segment 5 bases; nucleotides outside the gene matches: 8. There are 15 residues in the CDR3. In germline, CDR1 is SGHAT, CDR2 FQNNGV. CDR3 residues: CASSPVAGAGDTQYF. CDR3 bases: TGTGCCAGCAGCCCCGTAGCGGGGGCAGGAGATACGCAGTATTTT. Full variable domain (remainder filled in from reference TRBV11-2 and TRBJ2-3): EAGVAQSPRYKIIEKRQSVAFWCNPISGHATLYWYQQILGQGPKLLIQFQNNGVVDDSQLPKDRFSAERLKGVDSTLKIQPAKLEDSAVYLCASSPVAGAGDTQYFGPGTRLTVL.

This rearrangement joins TRBV29-1 to TRBJ2-1, with D unresolved. CDR1 is SQVTM, CDR2 ANQGSEA, per germline. The CDR3 spans 11 residues. V dropped 6 bases and J dropped 1 base, with 4 bases sitting between them. CDR3 in DNA: TGCAGCGTGGGGTCCTACAATGAGCAGTTCTTC. This encodes CSVGSYNEQFF.

This clone has just a few counts. DNA of the CDR3: TGTGCCAGCAGCCACCGGACAGGGGGCGAAAAACTGTTTTTT. The encoded protein is CASSHRTGGEKLFF. The chain couples TRBV4-2 to TRBJ1-4; 11 bases align to TRBD1. The ends lost 3 bases at V and 8 bases at J; junction bases unmatched: 2. This CDR3 is built from 14 residues. Per germline, CDR1 LGHNA and CDR2 YNFKEQ.

The rearrangement joins TRBV11-3 to TRBJ1-1; D unclear. V lost 1 base and J 6 bases, leaving 9 bases between the germline ends. This CDR3 is built from 13 residues. Germline CDR1 is SGHNT and CDR2 is YENEEA. The CDR3 here is CASSLGYRAEAFF. Written as DNA, the CDR3 is TGTGCCAGCAGCTTAGGATATCGGGCTGAAGCTTTCTTT.

CDR3 nucleotides: TGTGCAACTAGACAGGAATGGAACACCGGGGAGCTGTTTTTT. This encodes CATRQEWNTGELFF. This rearrangement joins TRBV2 to TRBJ2-2; possibly TRBD1 for D (6 bases). Per germline, CDR1 SNHLY and CDR2 FYNNEI. The CDR3 totals 14 residues.

This chain uses TRBV29-1 with TRBJ1-1; D remains ambiguous. The V gene lost 7 bases and the J gene lost 0 bases, with 18 bases spanning the gap. CDR1 is SQVTM and CDR2 is ANQGSEA in the germline V gene. CDR3 length: 15 residues. The CDR3 nucleotides read TGCAGCGCCCGGGGAAGAACAGAGATGAACACTGAAGCTTTCTTT. Protein sequence: CSARGRTEMNTEAFF. Using reference TRBV29-1 and TRBJ1-1 for the parts outside the CDR3, the full variable domain is SAVISQKPSRDICQRGTSLTIQCQVDSQVTMMFWYRQQPGQSLTLIATANQGSEATYESGFVIDKFPISRPNLTFSTLTVSNMSPEDSSIYLCSARGRTEMNTEAFFGQGTRLTVV.

The chain combines TRBV7-6 with TRBJ2-5; 8 positions agree with TRBD2. Trimming removed 4 bases from V and 4 bases from J; junction bases left unmatched: 5. The CDR3 has 14 amino acids. CDR1 and CDR2 (germline): SGHVS, FNYEAQ. The CDR3 loop is CASSSDGGGETQYF. DNA of the CDR3: TGTGCCAGCAGCTCCGACGGGGGGGGAGAGACCCAGTACTTC. The full variable domain, completed using reference TRBV7-6 and TRBJ2-5, is GAGVSQSPRYKVTKRGQDVALRCDPISGHVSLYWYRQALGQGPEFLTYFNYEAQQDKSGLPNDRFSAERPEGSISTLTIQRTEQRDSAMYRCASSSDGGGETQYFGPGTRLLVL.

This clone was recorded a few times. The CDR3 region is CASSQQQGPYEQYF. The CDR3 DNA sequence: TGCGCCAGCAGCCAACAACAGGGACCCTACGAGCAGTACTTC. The chain joins TRBV4-1 to TRBJ2-7; TRBD1 is a possible D gene (6 bases). This CDR3 is built from 14 residues. The germline CDR1 and CDR2 sequences are MGHRA and YSYEKL. Trimming took off 2 bases at V and 2 bases at J, with 10 bases between the two ends.

The gene calls are TRBV7-9 and TRBJ1-2; 10 bases line up with TRBD1. Germline assignment: CDR1 SEHNR and CDR2 FQNEAQ (reference sequence). This CDR3 has 17 amino acids. Germline trimming cut 1 base from V and 5 bases from J; bases unmatched to any gene: 10. CDR3 in amino acids: CASSLGHRDRGWYGYTF. CDR3 coding DNA: TGTGCCAGCAGCTTAGGACACCGGGACAGGGGTTGGTATGGCTACACCTTC.

The genes are TRBV7-9 and TRBJ2-3, with a possible D match to TRBD2 (5 bases). CDR3 size: 13 residues. Germline V gives CDR1 SEHNR, CDR2 FQNEAQ (reference sequence). The germline V and J ends were trimmed by 6 bases and 12 bases, with 19 bases remaining between them. The CDR3 region has the DNA TGTGCCAGCAGTCAACCCGGGAACTACGCTCAGTATTTT. Residues: CASSQPGNYAQYF.